The sequence of this T cell receptor (beta chain) was determined in a study of blood T cell repertoires in COVID-19. Study background: Sources were T cells, B-cell-depleted T cells, or PBMCs; the material itself was cDNA or gDNA.

The age range of participants was about 18 to 95 years, with residence in about 25 US areas. The recovered donors of Cohort 3 showed two negative PCRs, clearance, or symptom resolution. Original handling: It was from reference gene primer amplification that nucleated cell counts were estimated. Generated by immunoSEQ multiplex PCR, the TCRdb table keeps only in-frame clones and is missing some. That table furnishes V, J and clone size, whereas the DNA furnished D and trimming. The sample has hundreds of thousands of clones; around nine tenths are singletons. Sequenced: PBMCs or T cells enriched from blood (not recorded which). This sequence was found in a man between 60 and 75 years old who had recovered from COVID-19.

The CDR3 region has the DNA TGTGCCAGCAGCCAAGATAGTAGCAGGGGCAGGTTCTCTAACTATGGCTACACCTTC. It translates to CASSQDSSRGRFSNYGYTF. The rearrangement uses TRBV3-1 (or the pseudogene TRBV3-2) and TRBJ1-2, with D perhaps TRBD1 (6 bases). V lost 0 bases and J lost 0, with 20 bases in between. The germline V gene has CDR1 LGHDT and CDR2 YNNKEL (reference sequence). CDR3 length equals 19 residues.